This TCR beta chain emerged from a study of Ad26.COV2.S vaccination and SARS-CoV-2 variants. Treatment given: some 20 received Ad26.COV2.S at low or high dose, single or two shots; about 5 received placebo; per-sample allocation not given. Samples were taken on day 63 after the first vaccine or placebo injection. CDR3 size: 13 residues. Germline V gene data show CDR1 as LNHDA and CDR2 as SQIVND (reference sequence). V lost 10 bases to trimming and J lost 4 bases, with 16 bases between them. The method was immunoSEQ multiplex PCR; TCRdb's version includes in-frame clones alone and lacks a portion of them. The table lists about 320,000 clones, around 85% of them singletons, with 2% to 2.5% in the top ten.

The chain recombines TRBV19 with TRBJ1-2; D remains unclear. This sample comprised peripheral blood, obtained in a trial of Ad26.COV2.S vaccine versus placebo. This clonotype was sampled from a person aged 18-60 years who received the Ad26.COV2.S COVID-19 vaccine or a placebo. CDR3 amino acids: CATSTPAGYGYTF. The CDR3, as DNA: TGTGCCACCTCAACCCCGGCCGGCTATGGCTACACCTTC.